These 17 T cell receptor beta chains were all obtained from the same sample, sequenced in a study of naive and memory T cell subsets. The beta constant-region primer was an equimolar mix of two oligonucleotides covering TRBC1 and TRBC2. TCRdb reanalysed the UMI-ligation and nested PCR reads using MiXCR and keeps one entry per CDR3 protein. The sample lists about 150,000 distinct CDR3 sequences, about 15% occurring once. The sample consisted of naive CD4+ T cells from blood. These receptors were taken from a human donor in good health.

V and J are TRBV6-5 and TRBJ1-4; D is uncertain. CDR1 and CDR2 from the germline V gene are MNHEY and SVGAGI. This CDR3 region has 15 residues. V dropped 5 bases and J dropped 8 bases, with 18 bases sitting between them. CDR3 amino acids: CASSQIGGVDEKLFF. The DNA of the CDR3 is TGTGCCAGCAGTCAGATCGGCGGTGTTGACGAAAAACTGTTTTTT.

The CDR3 DNA sequence: TGCAGTGCTAGACTAGCGGGAGTATCTACCGAGCAGTACTTC. Residues: CSARLAGVSTEQYF. This chain links TRBV20-1 with TRBJ2-7; 10 bases agree with TRBD2. With V trimmed by 2 bases and J by 6 bases, 7 bases remained unmatched. This CDR3 spans 14 amino acids. Per the germline V gene, CDR1 is DFQATT and CDR2 is SNEGSKA (reference sequence).

The chain couples TRBV6-2 or TRBV6-3 to TRBJ1-1; a weak D match, TRBD1 (6 bases). The germline V and J ends were trimmed by 2 bases and 5 bases, with 9 bases remaining between them. This CDR3 is built from 13 residues. Germline assignment: CDR1 MNHEY and CDR2 SVGEGT. The CDR3 DNA reads TGTGCCAGCAGTTACCGGACAGAAACTGAAGCTTTCTTT. This gives the protein CASSYRTETEAFF.

A few counts support this clonotype. The gene calls are TRBV3-1 and TRBJ2-7; 7 bases match TRBD2. V trimming: 1 base; J trimming: 3 bases; junction bases outside the gene matches: 9. CDR1 and CDR2 from the germline V gene are LGHDT and YNNKEL (reference sequence). The CDR3 sequence is 16 residues long. CDR3: CASSQGEGSGLYEQYF. CDR3 in DNA: TGTGCCAGCAGCCAAGGGGAGGGCTCGGGGCTCTACGAGCAGTACTTC.

V is TRBV5-1 and J is TRBJ1-2; D is unclear. The CDR3 length is 14 residues. Trimming removed 1 base at V and 8 bases at J, with 15 bases between. The germline V gene encodes CDR1 SGHRS and CDR2 YFSETQ. The DNA of the CDR3 is TGCGCCAGCAGCTTGCCCCTGGCGTCTGGCGGCTACACCTTC. This translates into CASSLPLASGGYTF.

The rearrangement joins TRBV7-2 to TRBJ1-3; maybe TRBD1 (5 bases). The CDR3 contains 14 residues. Germline CDR1 reads SGHTA; CDR2 reads FQGNSA. Deletions cut 5 bases from V and 2 bases from J, with 10 bases between. The CDR3 DNA sequence: TGTGCCAGCAGCCGTCAGGGAACTGGAAACACCATATATTTT. Translated: CASSRQGTGNTIYF.

The sample holds a few counts of this clonotype. V usage is TRBV7-9 and J usage is TRBJ2-7, with 9 positions matching TRBD2. The CDR3 spans 16 residues. Germline trimming cut 1 base from V and 5 bases from J; bases unmatched to any gene: 9. Germline CDR1 SEHNR, CDR2 FQNEAQ (reference sequence). CDR3 DNA sequence: TGTGCCAGCAGCTTAGGAGTTCTAGCGGGACCTAACGAGCAGTACTTC. Protein sequence: CASSLGVLAGPNEQYF.

The rearrangement joins TRBV12-3 or TRBV12-4 to TRBJ2-5, with 10 bases fitting TRBD1. After removal of 5 bases from V and 4 bases from J, the junction contained 4 bases not matched to a gene. This CDR3 has 14 residues. The CDR3 region has the DNA TGTGCCAGCAGTCCGCGGGACAGGGGAGAGACCCAGTACTTC. Protein sequence: CASSPRDRGETQYF.

The rearrangement uses TRBV29-1 and TRBJ1-1; 7 positions agree with TRBD1. The germline gives CDR1 SQVTM, CDR2 ANQGSEA. Unmatched junction bases numbered 9, after V lost 4 bases and J lost 1 base. The CDR3 runs 15 residues. CDR3 in amino acids: CSVVGRGSPNTEAFF. The DNA for the CDR3 is TGCAGCGTTGTAGGCAGGGGGTCACCGAACACTGAAGCTTTCTTT.

In this sample, this clonotype turned up a few times. The chain links TRBV6-5 to TRBJ2-1, with D uncertain. The germline V and J ends were trimmed by 0 bases and 0 bases, with 6 bases remaining between them. Germline loops: CDR1 MNHEY, CDR2 SVGAGI. The CDR3 has 15 residues. The CDR3 protein is CASSYSSSSYNEQFF. DNA of the CDR3: TGTGCCAGCAGTTACTCGAGCAGCTCCTACAATGAGCAGTTCTTC.

This clonotype was detected a few times. This sequence joins TRBV4-2 and TRBJ2-7, with TRBD2 matching over 7 bases. Per the germline V gene, CDR1 is LGHNA and CDR2 is YNFKEQ. The CDR3 runs to 16 residues. Trimming cost V 1 base and J 2 bases; bases outside gene matches: 8. Here the CDR3 reads CASSQVGTITAYEQYF. The DNA for the CDR3 is TGTGCCAGCAGCCAAGTTGGGACTATAACAGCCTACGAGCAGTACTTC.

At least ten counts were recorded for this clonotype. J is TRBJ2-7 and V is TRBV12-3 or TRBV12-4; maybe TRBD1 (6 bases). This CDR3 is built from 12 residues. The V and J ends lost 10 bases and 5 bases respectively, with 15 bases between them. DNA of the CDR3: TGTGCCACAAAGCACAGGGACCACGAGCAGTACTTC. It translates to CATKHRDHEQYF.

V usage is TRBV14 and J usage is TRBJ2-7, with D perhaps TRBD2 (6 bases). The germline gives CDR1 SGHDN, CDR2 FVKESK. The CDR3 covers 16 residues. The V end was cut by 1 base, the J end by 0 bases, with 13 bases between. In nucleotides, the CDR3 is TGTGCCAGCAGCCAAGTGGGACTGCCGACCTCCTACGAGCAGTACTTC. Residues: CASSQVGLPTSYEQYF.

This clonotype came up a few times. The V and J genes are TRBV27 and TRBJ2-7; no clear D gene. CDR1 is MNHEY, CDR2 SMNVEV, per germline (reference sequence). CDR3 length: 14 residues. V was pared by 2 bases and J by 2 bases, with 10 bases between. The CDR3 loop reads CASSLNTRTYEQYF. The CDR3, as DNA: TGTGCCAGCAGTTTAAACACACGTACCTACGAGCAGTACTTC.

The chain joins TRBV6-2 or TRBV6-3 to TRBJ2-3; maybe TRBD1 (6 bases). The CDR3 has 14 residues. Per the germline V gene, CDR1 is MNHEY and CDR2 is SVGEGT. The V end was cut by 4 bases, the J end by 8 bases, with 16 bases between. CDR3 nucleotide sequence: TGTGCCAGCAGTTTGATCCCCACAGGGTCTACGCAGTATTTT. The encoded protein is CASSLIPTGSTQYF.

This clonotype was observed at least ten times. This chain joins TRBV28 and TRBJ2-7; 8 nucleotides match TRBD1. TRBJ2-5 explains the end of the DNA better; the J call may be wrong. CDR3 length: 14 residues. Per the germline V gene, CDR1 is MDHEN and CDR2 is SYDVKM. CDR3 loop: CASSFPRDRETQYF. The CDR3 DNA sequence: TGTGCCAGCAGTTTTCCACGGGACAGGGAGACCCAGTACTTC.

This clonotype was counted between two and nine times. This chain uses TRBV12-3 or TRBV12-4 with TRBJ1-2, with TRBD1 matching over 7 bases. The CDR3 runs to 16 residues. The V and J ends lost 8 bases and 3 bases, in that order; junction bases with no gene match: 15. The CDR3 coding sequence is TGTGCCAGCTTCGAGGGGGCCCTGGGTGTGTACTATGGCTACACCTTC. Its translation: CASFEGALGVYYGYTF.